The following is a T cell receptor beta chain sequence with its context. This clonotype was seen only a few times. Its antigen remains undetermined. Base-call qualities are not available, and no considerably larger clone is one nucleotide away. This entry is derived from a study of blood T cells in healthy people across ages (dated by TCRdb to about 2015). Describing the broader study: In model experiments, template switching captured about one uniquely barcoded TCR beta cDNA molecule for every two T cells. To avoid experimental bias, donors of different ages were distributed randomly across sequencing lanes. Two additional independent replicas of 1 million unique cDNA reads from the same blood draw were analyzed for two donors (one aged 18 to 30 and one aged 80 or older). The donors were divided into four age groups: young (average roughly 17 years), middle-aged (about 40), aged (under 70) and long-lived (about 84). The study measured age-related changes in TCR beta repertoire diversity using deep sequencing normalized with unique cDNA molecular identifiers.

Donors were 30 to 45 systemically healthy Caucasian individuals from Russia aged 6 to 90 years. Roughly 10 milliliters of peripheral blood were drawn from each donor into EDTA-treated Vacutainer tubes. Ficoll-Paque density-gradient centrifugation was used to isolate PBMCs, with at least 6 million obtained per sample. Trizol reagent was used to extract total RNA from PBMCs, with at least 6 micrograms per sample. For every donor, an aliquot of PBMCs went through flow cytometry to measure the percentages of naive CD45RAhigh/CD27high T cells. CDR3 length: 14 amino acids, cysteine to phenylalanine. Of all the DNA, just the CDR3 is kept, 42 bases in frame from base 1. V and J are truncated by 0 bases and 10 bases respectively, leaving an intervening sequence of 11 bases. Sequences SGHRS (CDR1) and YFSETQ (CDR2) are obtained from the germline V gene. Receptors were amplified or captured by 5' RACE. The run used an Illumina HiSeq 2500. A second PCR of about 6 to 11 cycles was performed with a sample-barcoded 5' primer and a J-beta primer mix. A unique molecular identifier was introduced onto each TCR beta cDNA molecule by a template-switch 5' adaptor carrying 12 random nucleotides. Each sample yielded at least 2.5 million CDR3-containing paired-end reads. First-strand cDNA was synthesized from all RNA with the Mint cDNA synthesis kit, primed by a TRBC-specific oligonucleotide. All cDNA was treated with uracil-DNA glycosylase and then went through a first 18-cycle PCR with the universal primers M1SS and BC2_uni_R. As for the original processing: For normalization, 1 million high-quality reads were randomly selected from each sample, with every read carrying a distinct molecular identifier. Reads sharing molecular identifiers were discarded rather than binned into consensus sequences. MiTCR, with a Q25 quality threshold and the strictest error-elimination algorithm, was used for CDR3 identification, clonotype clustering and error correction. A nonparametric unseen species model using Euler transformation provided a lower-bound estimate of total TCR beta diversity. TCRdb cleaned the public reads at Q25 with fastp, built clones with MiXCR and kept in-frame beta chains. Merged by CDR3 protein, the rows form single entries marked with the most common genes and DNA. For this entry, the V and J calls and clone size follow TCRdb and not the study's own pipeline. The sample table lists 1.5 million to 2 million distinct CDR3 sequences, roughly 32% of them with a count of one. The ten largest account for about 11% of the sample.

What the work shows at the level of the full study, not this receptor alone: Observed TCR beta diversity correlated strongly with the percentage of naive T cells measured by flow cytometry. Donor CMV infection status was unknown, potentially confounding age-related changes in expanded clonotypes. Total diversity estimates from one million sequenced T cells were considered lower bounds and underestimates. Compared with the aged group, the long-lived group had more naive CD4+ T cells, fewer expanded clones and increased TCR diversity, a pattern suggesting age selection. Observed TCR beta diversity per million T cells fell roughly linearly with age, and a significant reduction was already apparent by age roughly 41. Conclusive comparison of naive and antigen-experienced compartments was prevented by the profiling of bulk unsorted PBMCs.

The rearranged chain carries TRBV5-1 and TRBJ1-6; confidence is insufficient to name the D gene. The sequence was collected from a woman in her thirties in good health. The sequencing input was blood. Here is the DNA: TGCGCCAGCAGCTTGGGGGCGACCGGATCACCCCTCCACTTT. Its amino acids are CASSLGATGSPLHF.